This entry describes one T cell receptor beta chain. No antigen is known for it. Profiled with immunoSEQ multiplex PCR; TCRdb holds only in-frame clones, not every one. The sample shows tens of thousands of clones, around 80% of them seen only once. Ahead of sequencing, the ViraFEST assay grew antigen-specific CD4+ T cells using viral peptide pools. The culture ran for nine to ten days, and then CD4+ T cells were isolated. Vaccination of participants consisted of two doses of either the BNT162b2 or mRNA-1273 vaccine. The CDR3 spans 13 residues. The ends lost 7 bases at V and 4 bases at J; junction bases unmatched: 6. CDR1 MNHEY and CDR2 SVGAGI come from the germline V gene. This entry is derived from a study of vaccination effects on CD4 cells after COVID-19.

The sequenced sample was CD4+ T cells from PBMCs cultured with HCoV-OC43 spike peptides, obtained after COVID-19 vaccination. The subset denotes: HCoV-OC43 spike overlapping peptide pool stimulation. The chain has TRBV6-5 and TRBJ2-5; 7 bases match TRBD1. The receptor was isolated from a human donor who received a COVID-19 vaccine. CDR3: CASKTPGGETQYF. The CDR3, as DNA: TGTGCCAGCAAAACCCCAGGGGGAGAGACCCAGTACTTC.